What follows describes a single T cell receptor beta chain. This sample was taken from a study of regulatory T cells in long-lasting Graves disease. Time point here: persistent/refractory GD, antithyroid drugs over 5 years with positive TRAb. Making the TCR library involved RNA that had been extracted from PBMCs. The CDR3 loop spans 15 amino acids. The germline gives CDR1 MNHEY, CDR2 SMNVEV (reference sequence). V dropped 7 bases and J dropped 2 bases, with 17 bases sitting between them. Library construction for TCR beta used iRepertoire HTBI primers and Arm-PCR of CDR3 regions. TCRdb itself ran the multiplex PCR reads through MiXCR, one entry per CDR3 protein. The sample has 700,000 or so distinct CDR3 sequences; around 30% are singletons.

The J gene is TRBJ2-5, the V gene TRBV27; D remains unclear. Sequenced here: peripheral blood mononuclear cells (PBMCs), sampled when the disease was refractory, from a patient treated with antithyroid drugs. The receptor comes from a female donor with Graves disease. In nucleotides, the CDR3 is TGTGCCAGCATCGGTATCCGGGCAGGACAAGAGACCCAGTACTTC. It yields the protein CASIGIRAGQETQYF.